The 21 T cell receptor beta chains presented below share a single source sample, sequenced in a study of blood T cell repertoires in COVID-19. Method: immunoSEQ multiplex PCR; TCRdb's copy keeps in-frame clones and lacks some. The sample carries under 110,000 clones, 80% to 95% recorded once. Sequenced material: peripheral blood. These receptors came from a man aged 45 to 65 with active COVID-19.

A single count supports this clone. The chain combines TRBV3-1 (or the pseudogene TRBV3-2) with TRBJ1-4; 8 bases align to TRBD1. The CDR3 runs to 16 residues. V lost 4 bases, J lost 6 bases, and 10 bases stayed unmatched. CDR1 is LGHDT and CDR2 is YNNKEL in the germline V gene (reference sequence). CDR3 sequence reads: CASSPPGTGWDEKLFF. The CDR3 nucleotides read TGTGCCAGCAGCCCTCCCGGGACAGGTTGGGATGAAAAACTGTTTTTT.

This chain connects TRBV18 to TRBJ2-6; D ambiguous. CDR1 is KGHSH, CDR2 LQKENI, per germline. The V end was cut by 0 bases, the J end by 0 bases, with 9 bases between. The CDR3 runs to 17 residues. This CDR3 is CASSPPATISGANVLTF. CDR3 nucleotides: TGTGCCAGCTCACCACCGGCCACTATCTCTGGGGCCAACGTCCTGACTTTC.

The CDR3 region is CASSKREGGVNQPQHF. DNA of the CDR3: TGTGCCAGCAGCAAAAGGGAAGGGGGTGTCAATCAGCCCCAGCATTTT. The chain recombines TRBV21-1 with TRBJ1-5; TRBD1, the table's D call, was not compared with the DNA. TRBV21-1 is a pseudogene segment. The CDR3 contains 16 residues.

CDR3 region: CASSEGTGVGNTIYF. Written as DNA, the CDR3 is TGTGCCAGCAGTGAAGGGACAGGGGTCGGAAACACCATATATTTT. The chain employs TRBV2 and TRBJ1-3, with 9 bases aligning to TRBD1. This CDR3 has 15 amino acids. CDR1 is SNHLY and CDR2 is FYNNEI in the germline V gene. V lost 1 base and J lost 4; bases outside the gene matches: 2.

Written as DNA, the CDR3 is TGTGCCAGCAGTTGGGAACAGGGCGAGACCCAGTACTTC. This encodes CASSWEQGETQYF. The rearrangement uses TRBV12-3 or TRBV12-4 and TRBJ2-5, with D perhaps TRBD1 (6 bases). The CDR3 runs to 13 residues. Trimming shortened V by 4 bases and J by 5 bases, and 11 bases separated the two germline ends.

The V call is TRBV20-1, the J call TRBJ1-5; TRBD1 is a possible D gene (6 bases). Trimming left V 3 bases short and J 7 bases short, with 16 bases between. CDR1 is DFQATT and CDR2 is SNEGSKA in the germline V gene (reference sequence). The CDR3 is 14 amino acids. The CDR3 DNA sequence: TGCAGTGCTAGTGGGCAGGGGATATGGCAGCCCCAGCATTTT. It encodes CSASGQGIWQPQHF.

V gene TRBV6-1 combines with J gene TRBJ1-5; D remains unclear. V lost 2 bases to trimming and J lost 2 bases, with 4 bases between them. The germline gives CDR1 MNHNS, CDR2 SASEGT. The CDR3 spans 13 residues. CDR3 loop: CASSEIGNQPQHF. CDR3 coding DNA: TGTGCCAGCAGTGAAATAGGCAATCAGCCCCAGCATTTT.

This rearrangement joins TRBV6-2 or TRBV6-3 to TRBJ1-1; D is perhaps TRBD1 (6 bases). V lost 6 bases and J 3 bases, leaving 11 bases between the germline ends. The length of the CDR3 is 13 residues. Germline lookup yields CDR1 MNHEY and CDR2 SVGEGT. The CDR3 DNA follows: TGTGCCAGCAGCAAATACAGGGACACTGAAGCTTTCTTT. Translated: CASSKYRDTEAFF.

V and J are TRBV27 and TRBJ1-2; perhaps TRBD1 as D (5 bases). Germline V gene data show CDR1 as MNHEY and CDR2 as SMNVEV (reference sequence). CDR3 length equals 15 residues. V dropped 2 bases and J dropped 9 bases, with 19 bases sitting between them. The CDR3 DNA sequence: TGTGCCAGCAGTTTAAGGGCCGGGACTGCCTTAAGCTACACCTTC. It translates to CASSLRAGTALSYTF.

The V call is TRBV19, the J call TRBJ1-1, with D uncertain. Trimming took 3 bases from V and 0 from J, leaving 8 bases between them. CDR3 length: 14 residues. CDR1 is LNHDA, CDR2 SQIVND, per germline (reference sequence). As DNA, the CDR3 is TGTGCCAGTAGTATTTTATCCGTGAACACTGAAGCTTTCTTT. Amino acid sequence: CASSILSVNTEAFF. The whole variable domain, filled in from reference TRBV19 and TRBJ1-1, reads DGGITQSPKYLFRKEGQNVTLSCEQNLNHDAMYWYRQDPGQGLRLIYYSQIVNDFQKGDIAEGYSVSREKKESFPLTVTSAQKNPTAFYLCASSILSVNTEAFFGQGTRLTVV.

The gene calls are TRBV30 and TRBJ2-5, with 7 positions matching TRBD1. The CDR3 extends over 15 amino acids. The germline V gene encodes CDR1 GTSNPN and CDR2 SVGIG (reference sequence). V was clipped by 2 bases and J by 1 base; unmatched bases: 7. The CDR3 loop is CAWSRGQPIQETQYF. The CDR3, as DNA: TGTGCCTGGAGTCGGGGACAGCCGATCCAAGAGACCCAGTACTTC.

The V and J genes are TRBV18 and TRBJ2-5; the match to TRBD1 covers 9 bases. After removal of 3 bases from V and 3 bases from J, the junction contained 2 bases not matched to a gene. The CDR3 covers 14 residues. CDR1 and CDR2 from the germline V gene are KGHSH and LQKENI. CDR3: CASSPGQGKETQYF. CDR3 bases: TGTGCCAGCTCACCGGGACAGGGAAAAGAGACCCAGTACTTC.

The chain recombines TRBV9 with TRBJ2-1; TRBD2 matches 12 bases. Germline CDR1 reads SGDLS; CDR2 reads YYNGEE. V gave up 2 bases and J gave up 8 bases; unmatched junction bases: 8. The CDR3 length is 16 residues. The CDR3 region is CASSVPGTSGSHEQFF. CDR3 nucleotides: TGTGCCAGCAGCGTTCCCGGGACTAGCGGGTCCCATGAGCAGTTCTTC.

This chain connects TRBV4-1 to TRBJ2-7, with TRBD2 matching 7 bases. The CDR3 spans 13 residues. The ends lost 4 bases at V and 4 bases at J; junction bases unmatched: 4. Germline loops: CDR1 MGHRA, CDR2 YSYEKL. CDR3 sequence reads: CASSPGEGYEQYF. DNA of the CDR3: TGCGCCAGCAGCCCGGGGGAGGGTTACGAGCAGTACTTC.

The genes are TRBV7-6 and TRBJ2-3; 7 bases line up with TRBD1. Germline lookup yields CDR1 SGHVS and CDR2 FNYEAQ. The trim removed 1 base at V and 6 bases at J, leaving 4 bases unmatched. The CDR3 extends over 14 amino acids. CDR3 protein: CASSLVTGWDTQYF. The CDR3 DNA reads TGTGCCAGCAGCTTAGTGACAGGGTGGGATACGCAGTATTTT.

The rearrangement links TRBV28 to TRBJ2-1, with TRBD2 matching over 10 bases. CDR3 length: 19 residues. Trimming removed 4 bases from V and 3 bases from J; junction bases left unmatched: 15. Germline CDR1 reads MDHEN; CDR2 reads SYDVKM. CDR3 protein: CASSSPLGLAPSGYNEQFF. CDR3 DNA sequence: TGTGCCAGCAGTTCCCCCTTGGGACTAGCGCCGAGTGGCTACAATGAGCAGTTCTTC.

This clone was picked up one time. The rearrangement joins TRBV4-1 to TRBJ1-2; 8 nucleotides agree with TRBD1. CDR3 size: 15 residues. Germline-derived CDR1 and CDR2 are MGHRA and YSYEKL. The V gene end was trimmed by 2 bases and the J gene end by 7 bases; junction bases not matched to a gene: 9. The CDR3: CASSQIAGGDVGYTF. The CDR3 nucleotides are TGCGCCAGCAGCCAAATCGCAGGGGGCGACGTTGGCTACACCTTC.

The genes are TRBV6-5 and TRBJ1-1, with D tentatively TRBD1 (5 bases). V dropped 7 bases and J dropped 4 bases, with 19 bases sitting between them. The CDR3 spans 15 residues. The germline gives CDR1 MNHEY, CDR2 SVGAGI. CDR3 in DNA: TGTGCCAGCACCGGGAGGGGCGGCGGTATCACTGAAGCTTTCTTT. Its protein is CASTGRGGGITEAFF.

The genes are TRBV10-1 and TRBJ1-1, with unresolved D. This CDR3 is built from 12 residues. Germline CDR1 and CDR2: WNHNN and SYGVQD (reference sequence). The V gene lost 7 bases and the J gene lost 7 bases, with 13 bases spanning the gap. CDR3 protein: CASKGARGEAFF. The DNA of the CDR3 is TGCGCCAGCAAGGGAGCAAGAGGTGAAGCTTTCTTT.

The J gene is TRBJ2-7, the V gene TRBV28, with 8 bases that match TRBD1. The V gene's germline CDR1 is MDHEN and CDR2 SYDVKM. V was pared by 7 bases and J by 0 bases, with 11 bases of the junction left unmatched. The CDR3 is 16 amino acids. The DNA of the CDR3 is TGTGCCAGCAACAACAGGGGGACCCCGGGCTCCTACGAGCAGTACTTC. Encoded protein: CASNNRGTPGSYEQYF.

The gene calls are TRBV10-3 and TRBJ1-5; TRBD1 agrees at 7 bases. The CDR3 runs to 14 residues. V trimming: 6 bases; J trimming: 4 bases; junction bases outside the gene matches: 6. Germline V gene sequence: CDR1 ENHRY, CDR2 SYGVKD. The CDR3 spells CAISPDRVNQPQHF. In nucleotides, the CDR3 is TGTGCCATCAGCCCCGACAGGGTAAATCAGCCCCAGCATTTT.